This T cell receptor (beta chain) came from a study of graft-versus-host responses after intestinal transplantation. Across the study: Tacrolimus plus steroids were given to all recipients for 2 to 4 years, preceded by anti-thymocyte globulin induction. The study, taken as a whole, reports: GvH clones occurred in recipient marrow; some first appeared in ileum or blood. High graft-versus-host to host-versus-graft clonal ratios were seen in allografts of patients with graft-donor T cell macrochimerism.

Trimming removed 3 bases from V and 3 bases from J; junction bases left unmatched: 2. The CDR3 totals 14 residues. Germline CDR1 SNHLY, CDR2 FYNNEI. Sequencing was performed with immunoSEQ multiplex PCR; in TCRdb, only in-frame clones are kept and a portion is missing. This sample has tens of thousands of clones, with roughly 95% found just once. As concerns this clone: Its matching antigen is unknown. This same CDR3 is encoded by further DNA sequences in the sample.

The sample in question was unstimulated CD8+ T cells sorted from spleen or lymph node cells, obtained before transplant. This TCR was recovered from a human donor who was the organ donor for an intestinal transplant. The J gene is TRBJ2-7, the V gene TRBV2; 10 positions match TRBD2. The DNA for the CDR3 is TGTGCCAGCAGTGACCTAGCGGGGGACTACGAGCAGTACTTC. Amino acid sequence: CASSDLAGDYEQYF. The full variable domain, its missing parts supplied by reference TRBV2 and TRBJ2-7, is EPEVTQTPSHQVTQMGQEVILRCVPISNHLYFYWYRQILGQKVEFLVSFYNNEISEKSEIFDDQFSVERPDGSNFTLKIRSTKLEDSAMYFCASSDLAGDYEQYFGPGTRLTVT.